Listed below are T cell receptor beta chains from one sample, sequenced in a study of CD8 T cells in Susac syndrome. TCRdb analysed the immunoSEQ multiplex PCR reads with MiXCR anew, one entry per CDR3 protein. This table holds about 150,000 distinct CDR3 sequences, about 96% found once. The specimen sequenced was CD4+ T cells from PBMCs. The origin of the receptors is a human donor with Susac syndrome. CDR3s include the opening cysteine and the closing phenylalanine or tryptophan. Fields, in order: V gene, D gene, clone size, J gene, CDR3 DNA, CDR3 protein. A D gene is named only where the DNA matches it firmly. Clone size is shown for a subset of rows, as once, few, many or a class of expanded clone.

>TRBV20-1|.|.|TRBJ1-2
TGCAGTGCTATTCCCGCGGGCAGTCCTAACTATGGCTACACCTTC
CSAIPAGSPNYGYTF
>TRBV9|TRBD2|.|TRBJ2-1
TGTGCCAGCAGCCATCGGTTCGGGACTAGCGGGACATACAATGAGCAGTTCTTC
CASSHRFGTSGTYNEQFF
>TRBV9|.|.|TRBJ2-5
TGTGCCAGCAGCGTAGGGGAGTGGCGGCGAGAGACCCAGTACTTC
CASSVGEWRRETQYF
>TRBV9|.|.|TRBJ2-5
TGTGCCAGCAGCGTAGAGTCCGGACCGCTGGCGACCCAGTACTTC
CASSVESGPLATQYF
>TRBV5-1|.|.|TRBJ2-7
TGCGCCAGCGGCCTAGGAGGGCGGACCTACGAGCAGTACTTC
CASGLGGRTYEQYF
>TRBV13|.|.|TRBJ2-5
TGTGCCAGCAGCTTAAAGCTAGCCCAAGAGACCCAGTACTTC
CASSLKLAQETQYF
>TRBV29-1|.|.|TRBJ2-5
TGCAGTACTACCGGGCGAATAGAGACCCAGTACTTC
CSTTGRIETQYF
>TRBV9|.|.|TRBJ2-7
TGTGCCAGCAGCGTAGGCAGTGCGGCCTACGAGCAGTACTTC
CASSVGSAAYEQYF
>TRBV18|TRBD1|.|TRBJ2-7
TGTGCCAGCTCACTAGGACAGGGAATGGGCTCCTACGAGCAGTACTTC
CASSLGQGMGSYEQYF
>TRBV20-1|TRBD2|.|TRBJ2-7
TGCAGTGCTAGCGTCGGACTAGCGGGAATCGAGCAGTACTTC
CSASVGLAGIEQYF
>TRBV20-1|TRBD2|.|TRBJ2-1
TGCAGTGCTAGAGATCTTTCGACTAGCGGGATCAACGAGCAGTTCTTC
CSARDLSTSGINEQFF
>TRBV28|.|.|TRBJ2-3
TGTGCCAGCAGCTACTGGGGGGGACAGTCCACAGATACGCAGTATTTT
CASSYWGGQSTDTQYF
>TRBV11-2|.|.|TRBJ2-1
TGTGCCAGCAGCGATCTATGGCACAGGGACTACAATGAGCAGTTCTTC
CASSDLWHRDYNEQFF
>TRBV24-1|TRBD1|.|TRBJ2-1
TGTGCCACCAGTGATCCTACCCCTGACAGGGCTGAGCAGTTCTTC
CATSDPTPDRAEQFF
>TRBV7-9|TRBD2|.|TRBJ2-5
TGTGCCAGCAGCTTCGGACTAGCGGGGGCAACACTACAAGAGACCCAGTACTTC
CASSFGLAGATLQETQYF
>TRBV19|.|.|TRBJ1-2
TGTGCCAGTAGTTACGTTTCGGGGGGCTCTCGGTCTGGCTACACCTTC
CASSYVSGGSRSGYTF
>TRBV6-1|TRBD2|.|TRBJ2-3
TGTGCCGGAAGGCCACTAGCGGGGGGACACACAGATACGCAGTATTTT
CAGRPLAGGHTDTQYF
>TRBV12-3/TRBV12-4|.|once|TRBJ2-7
TGTGCCAGCAGTGAAGGAGGAGGGGTGTCCTACGAGCAGTACTTC
CASSEGGGVSYEQYF
>TRBV20-1|.|.|TRBJ1-1
TGCAGTGCTAGCAGTAGTGTGGGCACTGAAGCTTTCTTT
CSASSSVGTEAFF
>TRBV5-4|TRBD1|.|TRBJ2-5
TGTGCCAGCAGCTCCAAAGTTCAGGGGGCAGGAGAGACCCAGTACTTC
CASSSKVQGAGETQYF
>TRBV5-1|TRBD1|.|TRBJ1-1
TGCGCCAGCAGCTTGCTAACGGTGTGGGACAGAGCTTTCTTT
CASSLLTVWDRAFF
>TRBV4-1|.|.|TRBJ1-4
TGCGCCAGCAGCCAACCTCCGAGGGGCCGCCCTAATGAAAAACTGTTTTTT
CASSQPPRGRPNEKLFF
>TRBV2|TRBD2|once|TRBJ2-3
TGTGCCAGCAGTCCTAGCGGGGGAGCAGATACGCAGTATTTT
CASSPSGGADTQYF
>TRBV4-2|.|once|TRBJ2-6
TGTGCCAGCAGCCAAGATGACAGTCCCGGGGCCAACGTCCTGACTTTC
CASSQDDSPGANVLTF
>TRBV19|.|.|TRBJ2-7
TGTGCCAGTAGTTCCCCCGGGGCCTTTGCGGAGCAGTACTTC
CASSSPGAFAEQYF
>TRBV28|.|.|TRBJ2-2
TGTGCCAGCAGCCTGGCCCAAAACCCCGGGGAGCTGTTTTTT
CASSLAQNPGELFF
>TRBV15|TRBD1|.|TRBJ1-5
TGTGCCACCAGCAGAGACCCAACTTCGACAGGGGGCAAGCCCCAGCATTTT
CATSRDPTSTGGKPQHF
>TRBV18|TRBD1|.|TRBJ1-2
TGTGCCAGCTCACTACAGGGGGAGAATGGCTACACCTTC
CASSLQGENGYTF
>TRBV12-3/TRBV12-4|TRBD2|.|TRBJ2-3
TGTGCCAGCAGTATCCCGGGACTAGCCCATCAGTATTTT
CASSIPGLAHQYF
>TRBV7-3|TRBD2|.|TRBJ2-7
TGTGCCAGCAGCTCCTTCGGGGGGTCGATGGGGGAGCAGTACTTC
CASSSFGGSMGEQYF
>TRBV2|.|.|TRBJ2-5
TGTGCCAGCAGTGGCACCTGGTGGAACCAAGAGACCCAGTACTTC
CASSGTWWNQETQYF
>TRBV25-1|.|.|TRBJ2-2
TGTGCCAGTTACCCTGGGACGAACACCGGGGAGCTGTTTTTT
CASYPGTNTGELFF
>TRBV18|.|.|TRBJ1-1
TGTGCCAGCTCACCCGAACTCTTTAAAGCTTTCTTT
CASSPELFKAFF
>TRBV5-1|TRBD2|.|TRBJ2-1
TGCGCCAGCAGCGGAGGACTAGTCCACAGTGCCCGCTACAATGAGCAGTTCTTC
CASSGGLVHSARYNEQFF
>TRBV6-2/TRBV6-3|TRBD2|.|TRBJ2-3
TGTGCCAGCCGACTAGCGGGGGATTACACAGATACGCAGTATTTT
CASRLAGDYTDTQYF
>TRBV2|.|.|TRBJ2-4
TGTGCCAGCAGTGCAACCAGAGACATTCAGTACTTC
CASSATRDIQYF
>TRBV14|TRBD2|.|TRBJ2-3
TGTGCCAGCAGCCAGCTTCCGGGACTAGCGGGGGCCCCGGGGACGCAGTATTTT
CASSQLPGLAGAPGTQYF
>TRBV7-9|.|.|TRBJ1-2
TGTGCCAGCAGAAGGGGGTCGGGAAACTATGGCTACACCTTC
CASRRGSGNYGYTF
>TRBV7-9|TRBD2|.|TRBJ2-1
TGTGCCAGCAGCTCCCGCAGCGGGGCCGACTACAATGAGCAGTTCTTC
CASSSRSGADYNEQFF
>TRBV7-2|TRBD2|.|TRBJ2-5
TGTGCCAGCAGCCCACCTGGACTAGCCCCTGGGCAGACCCAGTACTTC
CASSPPGLAPGQTQYF
>TRBV7-3|.|.|TRBJ2-1
TGTGCCAGCAGCCAAACGGGTGACGCCTACAATGAGCAGTTCTTC
CASSQTGDAYNEQFF
>TRBV9|.|.|TRBJ2-3
TGTGCCAGCAGCGTAGGAATGGGGCCAGATACGCAGTATTTT
CASSVGMGPDTQYF
>TRBV19|.|.|TRBJ2-7
TGTGCCAGTAGTATACAACCGGGACCCCCTAGCTCCTACGAGCAGTACTTC
CASSIQPGPPSSYEQYF
>TRBV3-1|.|once|TRBJ1-2
TGTGCCAGCAGCACAAGTCCTAACTATGGCTACACCTTC
CASSTSPNYGYTF
>TRBV18|.|.|TRBJ1-1
TGTGCCAGCTCACCACCGGGGCTCTGGGCTTTCTTT
CASSPPGLWAFF
>TRBV19|.|.|TRBJ1-1
TGTGCCAGTAGATGGGCAGCGAACACTGAAGCTTTCTTT
CASRWAANTEAFF
>TRBV18|TRBD1|.|TRBJ2-5
TGTGCCAGCTCACCTAGGGGGCCTTCAGAGACCCAGTACTTC
CASSPRGPSETQYF
>TRBV4-2|TRBD1|.|TRBJ1-2
TGTGCCAGCAGCCCTGGGACAGGGGGGCATGGCTACACCTTC
CASSPGTGGHGYTF
>TRBV20-1|TRBD2|.|TRBJ2-7
TGCAGTGCTAGCGGTGTCCTTAATCCCCCAGCGGGGACCTACGAGCAGTACTTC
CSASGVLNPPAGTYEQYF
>TRBV6-2/TRBV6-3|.|.|TRBJ2-1
TGTGCCAGCAGTTACAGCGCCTACCCTGAGCAGTTCTTC
CASSYSAYPEQFF